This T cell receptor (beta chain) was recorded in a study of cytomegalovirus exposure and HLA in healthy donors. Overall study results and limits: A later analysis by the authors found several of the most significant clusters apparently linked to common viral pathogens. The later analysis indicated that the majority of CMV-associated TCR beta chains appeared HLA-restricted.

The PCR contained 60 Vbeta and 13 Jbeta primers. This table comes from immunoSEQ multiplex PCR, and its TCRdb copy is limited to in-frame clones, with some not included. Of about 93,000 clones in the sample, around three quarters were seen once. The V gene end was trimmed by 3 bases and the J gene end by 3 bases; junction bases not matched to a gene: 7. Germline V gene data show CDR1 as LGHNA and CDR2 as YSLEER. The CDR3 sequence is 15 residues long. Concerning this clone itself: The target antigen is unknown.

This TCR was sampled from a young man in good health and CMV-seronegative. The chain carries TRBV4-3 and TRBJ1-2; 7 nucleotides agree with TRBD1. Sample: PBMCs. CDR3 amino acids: CASSQIDRDYYGYTF. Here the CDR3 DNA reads TGCGCCAGCAGCCAGATAGACAGGGATTACTATGGCTACACCTTC.